The entry that follows covers one T cell receptor beta chain sequence. The antigen remains undetermined. The data are from a study of regulatory T cells in long-lasting Graves disease. Points from the study as a whole: TCR diversity was lower in persistent Graves' patients (versus newly diagnosed ones).

CDR3 regions were amplified by Arm-PCR using iRepertoire HTBI primers to build TCR beta libraries. TCRdb independently ran MiXCR on the multiplex PCR reads; one entry per CDR3 protein. The table has approximately 470,000 distinct CDR3 sequences, 20% to 25% seen once. Described time point: persistent/refractory GD, antithyroid drugs over 5 years with positive TRAb. The authors made the TCR library using RNA they extracted from PBMCs. Sequencing used peripheral blood mononuclear cells (PBMCs), obtained when the disease was refractory, from a patient treated with antithyroid drugs. The clonotype was recovered from a female donor with Graves disease.

Here the CDR3 DNA reads TGTGCCAGCAGTTACTCTATCCAGGCAAGCTCCTACGAGCAGTACTTC. As protein: CASSYSIQASSYEQYF. V and J are TRBV6-5 and TRBJ2-7; D not certain. Germline V CDR1 and CDR2: MNHEY, SVGAGI. CDR3 length: 16 amino acids. Trimming took off 0 bases at V and 0 bases at J, with 12 bases between the two ends.